This T cell receptor beta chain comes out of a study of blood T cell repertoires in COVID-19. TCRdb keeps only in-frame clones here, not all; method: immunoSEQ multiplex PCR. This sample has 250,000 or so clones; approximately 82% occur once, and the top ten carry roughly 1.9%. Germline-derived CDR1 and CDR2 are MNHNY and SVGAGI (reference sequence). This CDR3 has 12 residues. Trimming pared 8 bases from V and 5 bases from J, leaving 12 bases between. This clone has only one observation. The sample taken for sequencing was peripheral blood. The TCR sequence derives from a young man who had recovered from COVID-19. The gene calls are TRBV6-6 and TRBJ2-5, with a weak D call TRBD2 (7 bases). Written as DNA, the CDR3 is TGTGCCAGCGGGGGGGCCGCGGAGACCCAGTACTTC. This translates into CASGGAAETQYF.